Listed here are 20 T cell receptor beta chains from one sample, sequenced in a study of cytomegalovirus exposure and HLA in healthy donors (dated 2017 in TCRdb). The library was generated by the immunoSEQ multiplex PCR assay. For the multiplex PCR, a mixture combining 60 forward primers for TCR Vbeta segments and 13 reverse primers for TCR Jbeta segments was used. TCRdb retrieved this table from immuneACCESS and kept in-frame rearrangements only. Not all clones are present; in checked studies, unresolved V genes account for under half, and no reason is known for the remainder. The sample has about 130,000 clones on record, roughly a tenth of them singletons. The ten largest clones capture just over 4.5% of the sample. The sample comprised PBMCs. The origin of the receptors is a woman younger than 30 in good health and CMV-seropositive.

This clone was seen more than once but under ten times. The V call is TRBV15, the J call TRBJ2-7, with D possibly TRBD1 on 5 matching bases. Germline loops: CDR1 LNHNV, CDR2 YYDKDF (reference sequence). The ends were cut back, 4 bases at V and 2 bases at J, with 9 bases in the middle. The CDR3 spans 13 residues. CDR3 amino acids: CATSNEQAYEQYF. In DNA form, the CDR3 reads TGTGCCACCAGCAATGAACAGGCCTACGAGCAGTACTTC.

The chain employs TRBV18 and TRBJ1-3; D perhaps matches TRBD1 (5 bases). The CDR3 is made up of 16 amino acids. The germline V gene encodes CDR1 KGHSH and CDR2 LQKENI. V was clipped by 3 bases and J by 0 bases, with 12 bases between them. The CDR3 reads CASSPGGPSSGNTIYF. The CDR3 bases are TGTGCCAGCTCACCGGGGGGACCGAGCTCTGGAAACACCATATATTTT.

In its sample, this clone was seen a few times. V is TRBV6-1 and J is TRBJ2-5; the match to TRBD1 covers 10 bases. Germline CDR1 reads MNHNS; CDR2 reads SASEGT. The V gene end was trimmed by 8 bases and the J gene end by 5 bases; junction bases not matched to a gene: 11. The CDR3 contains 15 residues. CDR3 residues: CASGGATGGAETQYF. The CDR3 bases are TGTGCCAGCGGGGGGGCGACAGGGGGCGCGGAGACCCAGTACTTC.

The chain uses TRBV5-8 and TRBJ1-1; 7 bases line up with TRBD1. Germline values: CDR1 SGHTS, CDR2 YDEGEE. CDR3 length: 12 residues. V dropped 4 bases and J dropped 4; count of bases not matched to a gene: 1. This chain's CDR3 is CASSPGGTEAFF. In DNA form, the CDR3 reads TGTGCCAGCAGCCCAGGGGGCACTGAAGCTTTCTTT. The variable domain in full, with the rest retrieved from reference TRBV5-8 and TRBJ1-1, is EAGVTQSPTHLIKTRGQQATLRCSPISGHTSVYWYQQALGLGLQFLLWYDEGEERNRGNFPPRFSGRQFPNYSSELNVNALELEDSALYLCASSPGGTEAFFGQGTRLTVV.

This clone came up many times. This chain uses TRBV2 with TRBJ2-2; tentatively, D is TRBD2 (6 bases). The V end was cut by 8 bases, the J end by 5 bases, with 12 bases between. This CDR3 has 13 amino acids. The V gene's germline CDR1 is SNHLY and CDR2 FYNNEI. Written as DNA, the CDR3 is TGTGCCAGCCGGGACTTTCAGACCGGGGAGCTGTTTTTT. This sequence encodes CASRDFQTGELFF.

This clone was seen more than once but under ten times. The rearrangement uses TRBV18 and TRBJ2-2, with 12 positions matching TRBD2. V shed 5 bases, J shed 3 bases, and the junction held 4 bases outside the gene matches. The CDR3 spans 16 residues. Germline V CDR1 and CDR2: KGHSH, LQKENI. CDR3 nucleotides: TGTGCCAGCTCAAAGACTAGCGGGAGAGACACCGGGGAGCTGTTTTTT. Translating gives CASSKTSGRDTGELFF.

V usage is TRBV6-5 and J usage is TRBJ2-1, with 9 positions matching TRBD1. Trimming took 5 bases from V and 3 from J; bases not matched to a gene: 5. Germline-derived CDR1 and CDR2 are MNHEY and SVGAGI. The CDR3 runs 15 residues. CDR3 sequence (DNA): TGTGCCAGCAGTGTTCGACAGGGGGACTACAATGAGCAGTTCTTC. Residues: CASSVRQGDYNEQFF.

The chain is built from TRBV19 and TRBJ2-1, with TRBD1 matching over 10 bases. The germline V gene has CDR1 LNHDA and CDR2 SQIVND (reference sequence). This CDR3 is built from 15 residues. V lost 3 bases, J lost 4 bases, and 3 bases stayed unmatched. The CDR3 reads CASSMDRGIYNEQFF. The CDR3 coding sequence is TGTGCCAGTAGTATGGACAGGGGGATTTACAATGAGCAGTTCTTC.

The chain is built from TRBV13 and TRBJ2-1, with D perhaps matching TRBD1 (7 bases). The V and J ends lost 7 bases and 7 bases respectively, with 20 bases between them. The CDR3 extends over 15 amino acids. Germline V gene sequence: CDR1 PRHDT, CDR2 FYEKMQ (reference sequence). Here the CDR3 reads CASTISGVRGNEQFF. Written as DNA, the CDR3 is TGTGCCAGCACCATCTCGGGGGTCAGGGGGAATGAGCAGTTCTTC.

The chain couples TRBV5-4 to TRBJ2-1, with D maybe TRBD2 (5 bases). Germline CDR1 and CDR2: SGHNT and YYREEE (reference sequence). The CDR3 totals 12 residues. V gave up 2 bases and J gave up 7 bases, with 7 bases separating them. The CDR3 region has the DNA TGTGCCAGCAGCTTAACGGGAAATGAGCAGTTCTTC. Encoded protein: CASSLTGNEQFF.

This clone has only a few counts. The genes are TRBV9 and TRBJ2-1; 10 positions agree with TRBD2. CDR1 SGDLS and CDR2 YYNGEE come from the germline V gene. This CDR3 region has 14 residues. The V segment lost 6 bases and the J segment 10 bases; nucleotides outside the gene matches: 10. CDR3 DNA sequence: TGTGCCAGCAAAGGTCCTAGCGGGAGTGGAGAGCAGTTCTTC. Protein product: CASKGPSGSGEQFF.

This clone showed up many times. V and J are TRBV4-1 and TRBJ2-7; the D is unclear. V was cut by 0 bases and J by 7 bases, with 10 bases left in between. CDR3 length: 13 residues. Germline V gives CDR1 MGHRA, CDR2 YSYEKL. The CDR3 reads CASSQDWPEEQYF. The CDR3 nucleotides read TGCGCCAGCAGCCAAGACTGGCCGGAGGAGCAGTACTTC.

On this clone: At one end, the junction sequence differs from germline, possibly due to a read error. CDR3 nucleotides: TGTGCCAGCAGTGAAGGGGATGGGTCTAGCTCACACTTC. Translating it yields CASSEGDGSSSHF. The chain joins TRBV6-1 to TRBJ2-7; D possibly corresponds to TRBD2 (5 bases). This CDR3 region has 13 residues. The germline gives CDR1 MNHNS, CDR2 SASEGT.

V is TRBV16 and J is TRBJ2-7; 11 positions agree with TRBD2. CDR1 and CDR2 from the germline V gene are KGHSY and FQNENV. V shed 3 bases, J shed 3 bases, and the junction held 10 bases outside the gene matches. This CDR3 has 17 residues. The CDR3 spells CASSHPKTSGAYYEQYF. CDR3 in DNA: TGTGCCAGCAGCCATCCCAAGACTAGCGGGGCCTACTACGAGCAGTACTTC.

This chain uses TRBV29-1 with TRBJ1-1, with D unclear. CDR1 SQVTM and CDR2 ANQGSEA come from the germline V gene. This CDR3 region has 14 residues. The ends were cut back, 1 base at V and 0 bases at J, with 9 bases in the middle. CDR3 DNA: TGCAGCGTTGAAGTGGCAGGCATGAACACTGAAGCTTTCTTT. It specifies CSVEVAGMNTEAFF.

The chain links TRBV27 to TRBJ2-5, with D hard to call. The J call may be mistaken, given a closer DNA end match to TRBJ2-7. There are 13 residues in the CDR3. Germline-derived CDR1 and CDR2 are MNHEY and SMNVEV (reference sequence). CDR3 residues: CASSPWPGYEQYF. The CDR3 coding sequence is TGTGCCAGCAGTCCCTGGCCAGGCTACGAGCAGTACTTC.

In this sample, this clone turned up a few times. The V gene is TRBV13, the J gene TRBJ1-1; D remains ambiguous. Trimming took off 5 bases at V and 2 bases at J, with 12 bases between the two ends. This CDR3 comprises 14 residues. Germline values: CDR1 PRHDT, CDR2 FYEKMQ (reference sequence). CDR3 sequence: CASSLTPVNTEAFF. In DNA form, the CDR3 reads TGTGCCAGCAGCCTCACTCCCGTAAACACTGAAGCTTTCTTT.

CDR3 in amino acids: CASTSNPSRGENIQYF. Here the CDR3 DNA reads TGTGCCAGTACCAGTAACCCATCCCGGGGGGAAAACATTCAGTACTTC. The V gene is TRBV19, the J gene TRBJ2-4; 7 positions match TRBD2. CDR3 size: 16 residues. The germline V gene has CDR1 LNHDA and CDR2 SQIVND (reference sequence). The V segment lost 7 bases and the J segment 5 bases; nucleotides outside the gene matches: 14.

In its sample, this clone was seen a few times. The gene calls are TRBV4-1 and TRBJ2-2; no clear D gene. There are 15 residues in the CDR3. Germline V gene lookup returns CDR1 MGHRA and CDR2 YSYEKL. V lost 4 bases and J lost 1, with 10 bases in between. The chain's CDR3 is CASSPGPGNTGELFF. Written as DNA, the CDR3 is TGCGCCAGCAGCCCTGGGCCAGGGAACACCGGGGAGCTGTTTTTT.

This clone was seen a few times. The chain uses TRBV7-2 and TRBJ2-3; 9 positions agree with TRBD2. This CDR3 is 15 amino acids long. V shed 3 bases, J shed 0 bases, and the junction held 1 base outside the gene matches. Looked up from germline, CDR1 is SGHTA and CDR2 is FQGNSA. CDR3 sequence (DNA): TGTGCCAGCAGCTTCACTAGCGGGAGCACAGATACGCAGTATTTT. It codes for CASSFTSGSTDTQYF. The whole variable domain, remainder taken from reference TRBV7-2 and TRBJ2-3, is GAGVSQSPSNKVTEKGKDVELRCDPISGHTALYWYRQSLGQGLEFLIYFQGNSAPDKSGLPSDRFSAERTGGSVSTLTIQRTQQEDSAVYLCASSFTSGSTDTQYFGPGTRLTVL.